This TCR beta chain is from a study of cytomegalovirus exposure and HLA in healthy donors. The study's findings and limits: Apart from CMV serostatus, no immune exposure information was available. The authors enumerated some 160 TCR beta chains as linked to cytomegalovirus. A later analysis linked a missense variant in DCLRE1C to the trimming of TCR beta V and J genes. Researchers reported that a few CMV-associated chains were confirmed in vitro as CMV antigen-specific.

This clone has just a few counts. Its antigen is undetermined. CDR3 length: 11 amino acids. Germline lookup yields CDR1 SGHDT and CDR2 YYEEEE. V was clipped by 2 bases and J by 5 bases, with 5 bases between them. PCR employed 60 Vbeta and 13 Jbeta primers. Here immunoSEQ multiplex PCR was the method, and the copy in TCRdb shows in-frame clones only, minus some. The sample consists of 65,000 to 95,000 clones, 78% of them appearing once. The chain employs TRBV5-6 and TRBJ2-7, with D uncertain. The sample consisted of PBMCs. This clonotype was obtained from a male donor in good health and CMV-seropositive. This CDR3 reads CASSFINEQYF. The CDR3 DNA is TGTGCCAGCAGCTTCATCAACGAGCAGTACTTC.